The present T cell receptor beta chain was sequenced within a study of monozygotic twins with cystic fibrosis (dated by TCRdb to 2020 to 2022). In the study overall: Barcoded libraries were prepared with roughly 14 PCR cycles from around 3 micrograms of fragmented DNA. TCR beta repertoires were compared within and between 16 monozygotic twin pairs with cystic fibrosis so that genetic influence on V and J gene usage could be assessed. The cohort comprised ten female and six male twin pairs aged about 2.0 to 36.4 years, median 9.1 years, mostly children and adolescents. On the day blood was drawn, the twins' weight-for-height and FEVPerc (FEV1 disease centile) were ranked against those of the roughly 1,100 cohort participants. Data for three of the twin pairs had been reported previously in another context.

The twin pairs came from the European Cystic Fibrosis Twin and Sibling Study Cohort, which recruited patients from 150 or so CF clinics across 14 European countries. Zygosity and CFTR genotype were verified in-house, and zygosity was tested by multiplex PCR of nine short tandem repeat loci. Peripheral blood was taken from each twin, and clinical parameters were recorded on the day of blood sampling. Phenol/chloroform extraction was used to isolate genomic DNA from peripheral blood cells, and the DNA was then kept in TE buffer at 4 degrees C. Remarks on this clone: Its antigen specificity is not known. Base qualities are not recorded, but no much larger clone differs from it by a single base.

What the authors observed across the whole study: Only a small cohort was studied, and no association of shared CDR3 numbers with age, concordance or disease severity was found. Monozygotic CF twin pairs shared significantly more nucleotide-identical clonotypes within each pair than unrelated CF individuals shared with one another (P = 0.000026, Mann-Whitney). Simpson clonality was found to be generally low (median roughly 0.01), suggesting a naive-dominated repertoire, although higher clonality was observed in the most severely affected patients. V gene usage was most similar to the co-twin for 13 of 16 pairs, and J usage for 8 of 16 pairs, suggesting genetic constraints.

According to the germline V gene, CDR1 reads MNHEY and CDR2 reads SVGAGI. The CDR3, cysteine through phenylalanine, is 11 amino acids long. Only the CDR3 portion is preserved as DNA: 33 bases, with reading frame beginning at the first base. The V and J ends are trimmed by 6 bases and 9 bases, leaving 11 bases between them. Following the manufacturer's instructions, the researchers used the immunoSEQ immune profiling system to amplify TCR beta CDR3 regions via multiplex PCR. Sequencing was performed on an Illumina NextSeq system. Processing in the source paper ran as follows. Sequence data were processed on the immunoSEQ Analyzer platform, and clonality was computed as the square root of Simpson's index of productive rearrangements. Similarity in V and J usage was quantified by Jensen-Shannon distance, and CDR3 generation probabilities were calculated with OLGA. The immuneACCESS database (August 2020) and VDJdb (December 2020) were searched for shared CDR3 sequences. Entries here come from immuneACCESS through TCRdb and include only in-frame sequences with V and J called. Some clones fail to appear in such tables; in the studies checked, an unresolved V gene covers under half of the shortfall, and the cause of the remainder is unknown. The DNA gave D and trimming, while V, J and clone size come from that table. The table for this sample lists about 35,000 clones; just over 65% of them were counted only once. Jointly, the top ten make up around 0.73% of the sample.

The V and J genes are TRBV6-5 and TRBJ2-5, with the D call perhaps TRBD1 or TRBD2, each one matching 5 bases. Sequencing was carried out using blood. The receptor's source is a girl aged 5-17 years with cystic fibrosis. In nucleotides, the sequence is TGTGCCAGCAGCCTCCTGGGGGCCCAGTACTTC. This yields the protein CASSLLGAQYF.